The 5 T cell receptor beta chains listed next were all sequenced from one sample in a study of beta chain features in type 1 diabetes. Study results and caveats: Among patients with Type 1 diabetes, TCRB CDR3s were moderately but significantly shorter in every one of the four CD4+ subsets.

Isolated RNA was reverse transcribed in full, so expressed TCRB transcripts were sequenced. Generated by immunoSEQ multiplex PCR, the TCRdb table keeps only in-frame clones and is missing some. Of 100,000 to 150,000 clones listed, around 16% were seen once; the top ten hold 2% to 3%. Their cognate antigens are unknown. Specimen: central memory CD4+ T cells from blood. All receptors derive from a man between 18 and 29 years old with type 1 diabetes.

In regard to this clone: Other DNA sequences in the sample encode the same CDR3. The chain combines TRBV30 with TRBJ2-5; tentatively, D is TRBD2 (7 bases). Germline V gene lookup returns CDR1 GTSNPN and CDR2 SVGIG (reference sequence). V was clipped by 4 bases and J by 5 bases, with 20 bases between them. The CDR3 has 15 amino acids. For the CDR3, the DNA is TGTGCCTGGAAGGCGTCGGGGGGCCCTCCCGAGACCCAGTACTTC. Encoded protein: CAWKASGGPPETQYF.

This clone was picked up one time. The genes are TRBV7-2 and TRBJ2-5, with 10 bases that match TRBD1. CDR1 is SGHTA and CDR2 is FQGNSA in the germline V gene. J gave up 5 bases and V 5 bases, and 5 bases lay outside the gene matches. The CDR3 has 14 residues. CDR3 region: CASSRDRGGETQYF. DNA for the CDR3: TGTGCCAGCAGCCGGGACAGGGGAGGGGAGACCCAGTACTTC. The whole variable domain, remainder taken from reference TRBV7-2 and TRBJ2-5, is GAGVSQSPSNKVTEKGKDVELRCDPISGHTALYWYRQSLGQGLEFLIYFQGNSAPDKSGLPSDRFSAERTGGSVSTLTIQRTQQEDSAVYLCASSRDRGGETQYFGPGTRLLVL.

A few counts support this clone. The chain combines TRBV7-9 with TRBJ2-3; TRBD2 aligns across 11 bases. The CDR3 extends over 16 amino acids. V lost 5 bases and J lost 2; bases outside the gene matches: 6. In germline, CDR1 is SEHNR, CDR2 FQNEAQ (reference sequence). The CDR3 DNA sequence: TGTGCCAGCAGCGCGGGACTAGCGGCCCACACAGATACGCAGTATTTT. Its protein is CASSAGLAAHTDTQYF.

The rearrangement links TRBV5-1 to TRBJ2-3, with D perhaps matching TRBD1 or TRBD2 (6 bases each). Trimming took 6 bases from V and 0 from J, leaving 14 bases between them. Germline-derived CDR1 and CDR2 are SGHRS and YFSETQ. The CDR3 sequence is 15 residues long. The DNA for the CDR3 is TGCGCCAGCAATAGGGGGAGGCCAAGCACAGATACGCAGTATTTT. It codes for CASNRGRPSTDTQYF.

This clone was detected a few times. The rearrangement links TRBV11-2 to TRBJ2-2; no firm D call. Germline CDR1 is SGHAT and CDR2 is FQNNGV. The CDR3 totals 13 residues. Trimming left V 0 bases short and J 6 bases short, with 5 bases between. The CDR3 DNA sequence: TGTGCCAGCAGCTTAGATCGATCCGGGGAGCTGTTTTTT. This gives the protein CASSLDRSGELFF.